Each of the 17 T cell receptor beta chains below was sequenced from the same sample in a study of beta chain features in type 1 diabetes. Expressed TCRB transcripts got sequenced, as all isolated RNA was reverse transcribed. Method: immunoSEQ multiplex PCR; TCRdb's copy keeps in-frame clones and lacks some. The sample yields approximately 170,000 clones, less than 9.5% seen once. The sample consisted of central memory CD4+ T cells from blood. The source of these receptors is a woman aged 18-30 years in good health.

This clone was counted between two and nine times. The chain has TRBV27 and TRBJ2-5; no clear D gene. CDR1 is MNHEY, CDR2 SMNVEV, per germline (reference sequence). V lost 5 bases, J lost 5 bases, and 12 bases lay in between. This CDR3 has 13 residues. For the CDR3, the DNA is TGTGCCAGCAGTAGAACGCCGCGGGAGACCCAGTACTTC. It encodes CASSRTPRETQYF.

The V gene is TRBV5-1, the J gene TRBJ2-2; 8 bases line up with TRBD2. The CDR3 covers 16 residues. Germline CDR1 SGHRS, CDR2 YFSETQ. Trimming removed 4 bases from V and 0 bases from J; junction bases left unmatched: 5. The DNA of the CDR3 is TGCGCCAGCAGCGACCCTAGCGGGTCGAACACCGGGGAGCTGTTTTTT. Translating it yields CASSDPSGSNTGELFF.

This rearrangement joins TRBV21-1 to TRBJ2-1; TRBD2, the table's D call, was not compared with the DNA. TRBV21-1 is a pseudogene. This CDR3 has 13 amino acids. Here the CDR3 reads CARKRGVGCEQFF. CDR3 sequence (DNA): TGTGCCAGAAAACGAGGTGTCGGGTGTGAGCAGTTCTTC.

This clone was seen a few times. The genes are TRBV7-6 and TRBJ2-1; 7 bases fit TRBD2. Germline trimming cut 5 bases from V and 0 bases from J; bases unmatched to any gene: 7. Germline V lookup: CDR1 SGHVS, CDR2 FNYEAQ. This CDR3 comprises 16 residues. The CDR3 loop is CASSPLGGSSYNEQFF. In DNA form, the CDR3 reads TGTGCCAGCAGCCCACTGGGCGGGAGCTCCTACAATGAGCAGTTCTTC.

V is TRBV18 and J is TRBJ1-1, with 7 bases matching TRBD1. CDR3 length: 15 amino acids. The J segment lost 7 bases and the V segment lost 5 bases, leaving 13 bases of the junction unmatched. Germline CDR1 is KGHSH and CDR2 is LQKENI. CDR3 residues: CASSSPTGWSREAFF. CDR3 in DNA: TGTGCCAGCTCATCTCCGACAGGGTGGTCCCGTGAAGCTTTCTTT.

This clone showed up just a few times. This sequence joins TRBV5-4 and TRBJ1-6; 9 bases align to TRBD1. The V segment lost 3 bases and the J segment 10 bases; nucleotides outside the gene matches: 8. Germline CDR1 reads SGHNT; CDR2 reads YYREEE (reference sequence). There are 15 residues in the CDR3. CDR3 DNA: TGTGCCAGCAGCTCCGGCGGGACAGGGTTATCACCCCTCCACTTT. Translating gives CASSSGGTGLSPLHF.

This chain uses TRBV5-1 with TRBJ1-1, with 8 bases matching TRBD1. CDR1 is SGHRS, CDR2 YFSETQ, per germline. This CDR3 comprises 17 residues. V gave up 6 bases and J gave up 0 bases; unmatched junction bases: 13. The CDR3 bases are TGCGCCAGCAAACCCCACAGGACAGGGACAATGAACACTGAAGCTTTCTTT. The encoded protein is CASKPHRTGTMNTEAFF.

This clone appeared a few times. J is TRBJ2-1 and V is TRBV6-6, with D possibly TRBD1 on 6 matching bases. The CDR3 loop spans 13 amino acids. Trimming cost V 3 bases and J 5 bases, with 8 bases left between them. From germline, CDR1 is MNHNY and CDR2 SVGAGI (reference sequence). The CDR3: CASSYGQNNEQFF. The CDR3 DNA is TGTGCCAGCAGTTATGGACAGAACAATGAGCAGTTCTTC.

The rearrangement uses TRBV18 and TRBJ2-7, with no clear D. There are 13 residues in the CDR3. The germline V gene has CDR1 KGHSH and CDR2 LQKENI. Trimming left V 2 bases short and J 0 bases short, with 5 bases between. CDR3 nucleotides: TGTGCCAGCTCACCAGCCAGCTCCTACGAGCAGTACTTC. Protein product: CASSPASSYEQYF.

The table lists this clone with a few counts. The chain joins TRBV5-1 to TRBJ2-7; 8 bases line up with TRBD1. Germline-derived CDR1 and CDR2 are SGHRS and YFSETQ. The CDR3 contains 14 residues. Trimming at V came to 6 bases and at J to 5 bases, leaving 10 bases not matched to a gene. CDR3 in DNA: TGCGCCAGCACCCGTGACAGGGGCGGCGACGAGCAGTACTTC. This translates into CASTRDRGGDEQYF.

The rearrangement joins TRBV6-5 to TRBJ2-7; D perhaps matches TRBD2 (5 bases). Trimming removed 2 bases from V and 5 bases from J, with 16 bases in between. In germline, CDR1 is MNHEY, CDR2 SVGAGI. The CDR3 runs to 15 residues. DNA of the CDR3: TGTGCCAGCAGTTACGCCCAATCGGGAAGGGACGAGCAGTACTTC. This gives the protein CASSYAQSGRDEQYF.

This clone showed up just a few times. The chain recombines TRBV18 with TRBJ2-1; D is possibly TRBD2 (6 bases). V lost 0 bases and J lost 5, with 17 bases in between. There are 17 residues in the CDR3. Germline V CDR1 and CDR2: KGHSH, LQKENI. The CDR3 loop reads CASSPPMGGALNNEQFF. For the CDR3, the DNA is TGTGCCAGCTCACCACCCATGGGCGGGGCTTTGAACAATGAGCAGTTCTTC.

The CDR3 protein is CASIDRVGTDTQYF. In DNA form, the CDR3 reads TGTGCCAGCATCGACAGGGTCGGCACAGATACGCAGTATTTT. J is TRBJ2-3 and V is TRBV7-2, with TRBD1 identical over 7 bases. The CDR3 extends over 14 amino acids. Germline values: CDR1 SGHTA, CDR2 FQGNSA. With 7 bases clipped from V and 1 base from J, the junction kept 5 bases outside the gene matches.

This clone was seen a handful of times. The rearrangement links TRBV18 to TRBJ2-7; 8 bases are shared with TRBD1. The germline V gene encodes CDR1 KGHSH and CDR2 LQKENI. This CDR3 has 15 residues. Losses at the gene ends were 3 bases for V and 0 bases for J; bases not matched to a gene: 4. DNA for the CDR3: TGTGCCAGCTCACCCCGGACAGGGCTCTCCTACGAGCAGTACTTC. It encodes CASSPRTGLSYEQYF.

This clone has more than one count but fewer than ten. V is TRBV18 and J is TRBJ1-5, with D possibly being TRBD1 (5 bases). The germline CDR1 and CDR2 sequences are KGHSH and LQKENI. This CDR3 comprises 13 residues. Trimming removed 5 bases from V and 1 base from J, with 6 bases in between. The CDR3 loop reads CASSDRSNQPQHF. The DNA for the CDR3 is TGTGCCAGCTCAGACAGAAGCAATCAGCCCCAGCATTTT.

This clone was seen only a few times. The chain combines TRBV4-1 with TRBJ2-1, with TRBD2 matching 7 bases. Germline CDR1 reads MGHRA; CDR2 reads YSYEKL. Germline trimming cut 3 bases from V and 4 bases from J; bases unmatched to any gene: 9. The CDR3 has 16 residues. CDR3 residues: CASSQKFGGGYNEQFF. For the CDR3, the DNA is TGCGCCAGCAGCCAGAAATTTGGGGGGGGATACAATGAGCAGTTCTTC.

The chain employs TRBV10-3 and TRBJ1-2; possible D gene TRBD1, 6 bases. Germline lookup yields CDR1 ENHRY and CDR2 SYGVKD. The CDR3 sequence is 14 residues long. Trimming took 2 bases from V and 4 from J, leaving 11 bases between them. This CDR3 is CAISENRETYGYTF. As DNA, the CDR3 is TGTGCCATCAGTGAGAACAGGGAAACCTATGGCTACACCTTC.